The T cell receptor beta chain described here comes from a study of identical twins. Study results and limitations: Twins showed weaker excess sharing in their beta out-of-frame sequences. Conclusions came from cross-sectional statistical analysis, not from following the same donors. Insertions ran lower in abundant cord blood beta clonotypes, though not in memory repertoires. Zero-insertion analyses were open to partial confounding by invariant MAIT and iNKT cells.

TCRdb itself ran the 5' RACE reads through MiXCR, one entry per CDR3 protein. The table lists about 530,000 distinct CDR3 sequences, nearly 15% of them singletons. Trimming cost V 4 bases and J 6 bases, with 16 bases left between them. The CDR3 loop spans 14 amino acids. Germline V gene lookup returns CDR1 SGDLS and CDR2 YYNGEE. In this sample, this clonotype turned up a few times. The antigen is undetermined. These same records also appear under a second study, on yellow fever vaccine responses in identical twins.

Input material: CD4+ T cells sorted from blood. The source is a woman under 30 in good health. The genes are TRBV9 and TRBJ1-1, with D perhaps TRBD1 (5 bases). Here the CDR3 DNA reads TGTGCCAGCAGCCCCGGGACCCTAGGGGCTGAAGCTTTCTTT. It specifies CASSPGTLGAEAFF.